Described below is a single T cell receptor beta chain sequence and its context. A junction end diverges from the germline sequence, so it may reflect a read error. This specimen comes from a study of blood T cell repertoires in COVID-19. Overall study context: Some COVID-19 samples were acute and others convalescent; all came from the United States, Italy and Spain.

Per the authors' pipeline: Estimates of nucleated cell counts were drawn from the amplification of reference gene primers. Assay used: immunoSEQ multiplex PCR; TCRdb lists only in-frame clones, some missing. V, J and clone size are those of that table, while D and trimming were read from the DNA. The sample holds about 180,000 clones, more than 80% seen once. Germline V CDR1 and CDR2: SGHDN, FVKESK. The CDR3 extends over 15 amino acids. In terms of age and location, participants ranged from roughly 18 to 95 years and lived in 24 US areas. Participant-given clinical history determined each cohort assignment.

Sequencing input: PBMCs or T cells enriched from blood (not recorded which). This chain links TRBV14 with TRBJ2-7, with 7 bases lining up with TRBD2. The source of this sequence is a man aged 40-49 years who had recovered from COVID-19. CDR3 nucleotide sequence: TGTGCCAGCGGCCAGGGCGGCGGGGGATCCTACGAGCAGTACTTC. This translates into CASGQGGGGSYEQYF.